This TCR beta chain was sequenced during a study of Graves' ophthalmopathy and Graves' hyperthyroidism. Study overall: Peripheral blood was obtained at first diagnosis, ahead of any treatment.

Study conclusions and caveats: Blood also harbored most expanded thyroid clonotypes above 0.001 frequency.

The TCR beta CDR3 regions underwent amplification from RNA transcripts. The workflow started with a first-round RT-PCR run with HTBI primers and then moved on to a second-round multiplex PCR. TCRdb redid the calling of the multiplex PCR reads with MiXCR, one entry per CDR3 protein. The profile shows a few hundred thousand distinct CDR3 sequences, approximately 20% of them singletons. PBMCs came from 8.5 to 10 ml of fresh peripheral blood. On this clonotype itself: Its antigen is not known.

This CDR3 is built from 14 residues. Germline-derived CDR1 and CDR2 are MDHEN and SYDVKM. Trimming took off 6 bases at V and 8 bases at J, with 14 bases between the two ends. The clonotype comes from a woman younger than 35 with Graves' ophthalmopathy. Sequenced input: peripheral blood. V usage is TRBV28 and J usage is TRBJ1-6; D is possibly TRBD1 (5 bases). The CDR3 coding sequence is TGTGCCAGCAGGACGATCAGACAGTATTCACCCCTCCACTTT. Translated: CASRTIRQYSPLHF.